The present T cell receptor (beta chain) was sequenced within a study of T cell repertoires in cytomegalovirus infection. Study-level information: Carrying CMV and the relevant HLA type showed in public TCR beta signatures.

As concerns this clonotype: Its specificity is not known.

General observations from the study: There were HLA-C-restricted CMV-specific TCR beta clonotypes dominating the ex vivo response.

From the reads, TCRdb called clonotypes with MiXCR, one entry per CDR3 protein. The sample has about 740,000 distinct CDR3 sequences, less than 40% seen once; the top ten hold around 3%. With 6 bases clipped from V and 5 bases from J, the junction kept 13 bases outside the gene matches. This CDR3 is 16 amino acids long. Germline-derived CDR1 and CDR2 are DFQATT and SNEGSKA (reference sequence). This receptor was taken from a human donor in good health (CMV status not recorded). Some clones in this sample may be carry-over from other donors' samples. The V and J genes are TRBV20-1 and TRBJ1-6, with 7 positions matching TRBD1. The material sequenced was PBMCs. CDR3 sequence reads: CSAHQPGQEDNSPLHF. As DNA, the CDR3 is TGCAGTGCCCACCAACCCGGACAGGAGGATAATTCACCCCTCCACTTT.